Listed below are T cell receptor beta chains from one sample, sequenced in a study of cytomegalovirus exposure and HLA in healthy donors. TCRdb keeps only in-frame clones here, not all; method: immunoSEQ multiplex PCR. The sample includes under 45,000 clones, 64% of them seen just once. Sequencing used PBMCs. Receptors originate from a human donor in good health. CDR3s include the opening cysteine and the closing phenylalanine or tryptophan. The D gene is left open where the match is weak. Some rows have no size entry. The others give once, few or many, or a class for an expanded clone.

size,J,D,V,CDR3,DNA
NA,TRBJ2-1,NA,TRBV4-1,CASSQVGARSYNEQFF,TGCGCCAGCAGCCAAGTGGGGGCCCGCTCCTACAATGAGCAGTTCTTC
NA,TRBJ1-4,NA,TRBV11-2,CASSPRLGTDEKLFF,TGTGCCAGCAGCCCGAGGCTAGGGACTGATGAAAAACTGTTTTTT
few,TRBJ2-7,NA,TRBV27,CASSLSGGEYEQYF,TGTGCCAGCAGTTTATCTGGGGGCGAATACGAGCAGTACTTC
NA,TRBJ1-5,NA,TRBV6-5,CASSYQYSNQPQHF,TGTGCCAGCAGTTACCAGTATAGCAATCAGCCCCAGCATTTT
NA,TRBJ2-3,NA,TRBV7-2,CASSASGGLAWDTQYF,TGTGCCAGCAGCGCCTCCGGGGGGCTTGCTTGGGATACGCAGTATTTT
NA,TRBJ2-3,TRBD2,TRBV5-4,CASSLGGLAGASTDTQYF,TGTGCCAGCAGCTTGGGGGGTCTAGCGGGGGCTTCCACAGATACGCAGTATTTT
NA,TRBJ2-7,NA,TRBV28,CASSLSLYEQYF,TGTGCCAGCAGCCTCTCACTCTACGAGCAGTACTTC
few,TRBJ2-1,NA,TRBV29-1,CSVARGATYNEQFF,TGCAGCGTTGCACGGGGGGCGACCTACAATGAGCAGTTCTTC
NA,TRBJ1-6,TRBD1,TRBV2,CASSRSPTGGASSPLHF,TGTGCCAGCAGTCGCTCCCCCACAGGGGGCGCGTCTTCACCCCTCCACTTT
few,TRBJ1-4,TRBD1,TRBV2,CASSLQGASEKLFF,TGTGCCAGCAGTTTACAGGGGGCAAGTGAAAAACTGTTTTTT
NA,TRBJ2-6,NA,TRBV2,CASNGGSSGANVLTF,TGTGCCAGCAACGGCGGTAGCTCTGGGGCCAACGTCCTGACTTTC
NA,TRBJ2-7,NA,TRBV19,CASSLQDSFYEQYF,TGTGCCAGTAGTCTTCAGGACAGCTTCTACGAGCAGTACTTC
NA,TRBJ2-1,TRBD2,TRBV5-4,CASTKPIAGGRNEQFF,TGTGCCAGCACCAAGCCCATAGCGGGGGGTAGGAATGAGCAGTTCTTC
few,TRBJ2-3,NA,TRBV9,CASSVGELGTQYF,TGTGCCAGCAGCGTAGGAGAACTTGGTACGCAGTATTTT
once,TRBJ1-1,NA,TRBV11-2,CASSLGTYTEAFF,TGTGCCAGCAGCTTAGGGACATACACTGAAGCTTTCTTT
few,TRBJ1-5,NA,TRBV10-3,CAISETRGLDNQPQHF,TGTGCCATCAGTGAGACCCGGGGGTTGGACAATCAGCCCCAGCATTTT
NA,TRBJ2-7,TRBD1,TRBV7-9,CASSETGGILREQYF,TGTGCCAGCAGCGAGACAGGGGGAATCTTGAGGGAGCAGTACTTC
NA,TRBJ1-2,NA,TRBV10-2,CASSATGIDGYTF,TGCGCCAGCAGTGCAACAGGGATCGATGGCTACACCTTC
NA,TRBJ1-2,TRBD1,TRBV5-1,CASSWGDRDYGYTF,TGCGCCAGCAGCTGGGGCGACAGGGACTATGGCTACACCTTC
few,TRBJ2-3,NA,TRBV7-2,CASSLIGSTDTQYF,TGTGCCAGCAGCTTAATTGGCAGCACAGATACGCAGTATTTT
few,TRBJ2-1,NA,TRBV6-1,CASSEVGTRGYNEQFF,TGTGCCAGCAGTGAAGTGGGTACTCGAGGATACAATGAGCAGTTCTTC
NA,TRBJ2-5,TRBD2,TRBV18,CASSPPVILAGTSLWGTQYF,TGTGCCAGCTCACCACCGGTAATACTAGCGGGGACATCCTTATGGGGGACCCAGTACTTC
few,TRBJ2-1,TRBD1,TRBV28,CASSLPLGTGSNEQFF,TGTGCCAGCAGTTTACCCCTCGGGACAGGTAGCAATGAGCAGTTCTTC
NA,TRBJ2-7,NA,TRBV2,CASSSSGLEQYF,TGTGCCAGCAGTAGTTCAGGGCTCGAGCAGTACTTC
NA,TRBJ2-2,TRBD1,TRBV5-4,CASSLGRGLYTGELFF,TGTGCCAGCAGCCTTGGCAGGGGGCTATACACCGGGGAGCTGTTTTTT
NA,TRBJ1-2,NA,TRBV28,CASSFKGYGYTF,TGTGCCAGCAGTTTTAAGGGGTATGGCTACACCTTC
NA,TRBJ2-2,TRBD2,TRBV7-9,CAVRRPRGSGELFF,TGTGCCGTACGCCGGCCGCGGGGGTCCGGGGAGCTGTTTTTT
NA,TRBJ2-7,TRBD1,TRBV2,CASKPQGDEQYF,TGTGCCAGCAAACCGCAGGGGGACGAGCAGTACTTC
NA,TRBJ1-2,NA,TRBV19,CASSTETGNYGYTF,TGTGCCAGTAGTACCGAGACAGGTAACTATGGCTACACCTTC
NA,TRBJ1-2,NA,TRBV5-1,CASSLMGAYYGYTF,TGCGCCAGCAGCTTGATGGGGGCATACTATGGCTACACCTTC
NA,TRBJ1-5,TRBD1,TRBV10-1,CASSARETGYFRENQPQHF,TGCGCCAGCAGTGCGCGCGAGACAGGGTATTTTCGGGAAAATCAGCCCCAGCATTTT
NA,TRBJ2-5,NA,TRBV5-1,CASSLEGQETQYF,TGCGCCAGCAGCTTGGAGGGGCAAGAGACCCAGTACTTC
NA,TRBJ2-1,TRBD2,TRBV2,CASTGGAHNEQFF,TGTGCCAGCACGGGGGGGGCCCACAATGAGCAGTTCTTC
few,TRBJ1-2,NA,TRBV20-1,CSVYREGGYTF,TGCAGTGTTTACAGGGAGGGTGGCTACACCTTC
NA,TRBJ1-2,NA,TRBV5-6,CASTPRGTYGYTF,TGTGCCAGCACCCCAAGGGGGACCTATGGCTACACCTTC
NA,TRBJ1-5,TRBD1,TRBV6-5,CASRGQGFNQPQHF,TGTGCCAGCAGGGGACAGGGATTCAATCAGCCCCAGCATTTT
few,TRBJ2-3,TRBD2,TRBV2,CASSGLAGTSDTQYF,TGTGCCAGCAGTGGACTAGCGGGGACTTCCGATACGCAGTATTTT
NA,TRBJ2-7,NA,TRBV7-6,CASSSWTRPYEQYF,TGTGCCAGCAGCAGCTGGACAAGACCCTACGAGCAGTACTTC
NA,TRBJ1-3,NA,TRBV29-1,CSGGEGGENTIYF,TGCAGCGGGGGTGAAGGGGGTGAAAACACCATATATTTT
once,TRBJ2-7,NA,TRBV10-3,CAVQGNPSYEQYF,TGTGCCGTCCAGGGGAACCCCTCCTACGAGCAGTACTTC
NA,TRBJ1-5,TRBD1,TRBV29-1,CSVRLGGGSNQPQHF,TGCAGCGTAAGGCTAGGGGGCGGGAGCAATCAGCCCCAGCATTTT
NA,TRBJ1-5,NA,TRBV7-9,CASSFSGDPIGPQHF,TGTGCCAGCAGCTTCTCAGGGGACCCAATAGGGCCCCAGCATTTT
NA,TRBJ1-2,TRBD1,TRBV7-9,CASSQTGAYGYTF,TGTGCCAGCAGCCAAACAGGGGCCTATGGCTACACCTTC
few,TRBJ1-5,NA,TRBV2,CASSEASGIYSNQPQHF,TGTGCCAGCAGTGAAGCGTCAGGGATTTATAGCAATCAGCCCCAGCATTTT
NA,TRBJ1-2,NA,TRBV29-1,CSVELLRGAVANYGYTF,TGCAGCGTTGAACTCCTTCGCGGAGCAGTCGCTAACTATGGCTACACCTTC
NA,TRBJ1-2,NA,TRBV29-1,CSVAIANYGYTF,TGCAGCGTTGCCATAGCTAACTATGGCTACACCTTC
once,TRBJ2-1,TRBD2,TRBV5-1,CASRLAGGNNEQFF,TGCGCCAGCCGTCTAGCGGGGGGGAACAATGAGCAGTTCTTC
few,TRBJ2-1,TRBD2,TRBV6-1,CASSERPSGGREQFF,TGTGCCAGCAGTGAAAGGCCTAGCGGGGGGCGTGAGCAGTTCTTC
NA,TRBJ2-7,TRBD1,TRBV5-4,CASSPGQAASYEQYF,TGTGCCAGCAGTCCAGGACAGGCCGCCTCCTACGAGCAGTACTTC
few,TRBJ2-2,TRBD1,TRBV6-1,CASRKTGANTGELFF,TGTGCCAGCCGCAAGACAGGGGCGAACACCGGGGAGCTGTTTTTT
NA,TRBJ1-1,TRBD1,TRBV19,CASSIGGGRNEAFF,TGTGCCAGTAGTATAGGAGGGGGCCGTAATGAAGCTTTCTTT
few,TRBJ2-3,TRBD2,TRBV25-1,CASSVGGGTDTQYF,TGTGCCAGCAGTGTCGGGGGGGGAACAGATACGCAGTATTTT
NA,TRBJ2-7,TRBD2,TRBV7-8,CASSHLGRASYEQYF,TGTGCCAGCAGCCACCTGGGGAGGGCCTCCTACGAGCAGTACTTC
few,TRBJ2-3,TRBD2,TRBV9,CASSVAPGGMDTQYF,TGTGCCAGCAGCGTAGCTCCGGGGGGGATGGATACGCAGTATTTT
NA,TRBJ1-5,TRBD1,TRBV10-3,CAISETGGNQPQHF,TGTGCCATCAGTGAGACAGGGGGGAATCAGCCCCAGCATTTT